The source of this T cell receptor beta chain is a study of blood T cell repertoires in COVID-19. TCRdb's table, derived via immunoSEQ multiplex PCR, lists solely in-frame clones and lacks some. This table has roughly 400,000 clones, approximately 90% appearing once. Clinical history reported by participants formed the basis on which cohorts were assigned. Recovered participants had two consecutive negative NP/OP PCR tests, healthcare professional clearance, or symptom resolution. The CDR3 spans 14 residues. Germline loops: CDR1 SGHRS, CDR2 YFSETQ. Trimming at V came to 6 bases and at J to 6 bases, leaving 11 bases not matched to a gene.

This TCR came from a woman aged 45 to 65 who had recovered from COVID-19. The genes are TRBV5-1 and TRBJ1-1, with 7 bases aligning to TRBD1. What was sequenced was PBMCs or T cells enriched from blood (not recorded which). The CDR3 loop is CASNPTGPHSEAFF. CDR3 nucleotides: TGCGCCAGCAACCCGACAGGGCCACATTCTGAAGCTTTCTTT.